The 11 T cell receptor beta chains listed next were all sequenced from one sample in a study of T-cell memory formation after mild COVID-19 (dated by TCRdb to about 2021). Libraries were prepared through 5' RACE. Sequencing relied on an Illumina NovaSeq 6000. Through fastp at Q25 and MiXCR, TCRdb rebuilt clones from the public reads, retaining in-frame beta chains. Rows with one shared CDR3 protein collapse into an entry with the most common genes and DNA. In this sample the table shows 250,000 to 350,000 distinct CDR3 sequences, 16% of which occur a single time. The top ten constitute roughly 23% of the sample. The sequencing input was PBMCs or a T cell subset sorted from them (not recorded which). These receptors all come from a man younger than 30 who had mild COVID-19 (a few samples of this study predate the infection). The sample titles of this study are shuffled in the database, so cell type and time point are left out; the donor was told from shared clones.

The V gene is TRBV18, the J gene TRBJ1-1; D unresolved. The CDR3 is 15 residues long. Germline assignment: CDR1 KGHSH and CDR2 LQKENI. V lost 0 bases to trimming and J lost 0 bases, with 8 bases between them. CDR3 bases: TGTGCCAGCTCACCACCCTTAGGGCTGAACACTGAAGCTTTCTTT. Its translation is CASSPPLGLNTEAFF.

This clonotype turned up a few times. The J gene is TRBJ2-1, the V gene TRBV9; TRBD2 is a possible D gene (6 bases). Germline loops: CDR1 SGDLS, CDR2 YYNGEE. Deletions cut 2 bases from V and 8 bases from J, with 17 bases between. The CDR3 totals 15 residues. The CDR3 loop is CASSVSTTSLDEQFF. Here the CDR3 DNA reads TGTGCCAGCAGCGTGAGTACGACTAGTCTCGATGAGCAGTTCTTC.

In this sample, this clonotype turned up a few times. The V call is TRBV7-2, the J call TRBJ1-2; D possibly corresponds to TRBD1 (5 bases). The CDR3 contains 14 residues. The germline V gene encodes CDR1 SGHTA and CDR2 FQGNSA. The V end was cut by 2 bases, the J end by 3 bases, with 10 bases between. The CDR3 nucleotides are TGTGCCAGCAGCTTATATGGGACCGACTATGGCTACACCTTC. Translated: CASSLYGTDYGYTF.

This clonotype was observed a few times. CDR3 loop: CASSPSGQETQYF. For the CDR3, the DNA is TGTGCCAGCTCCCCATCGGGTCAAGAGACCCAGTACTTC. The chain recombines TRBV18 with TRBJ2-5; no reliable D call. With 6 bases removed from V and 2 bases from J, the gap between germline ends came to 10 bases. Germline CDR1 and CDR2: KGHSH and LQKENI. The CDR3 is 13 amino acids.

This clonotype was observed many times. V gene TRBV12-3 or TRBV12-4 combines with J gene TRBJ1-2, with D possibly being TRBD1 (5 bases). With 5 bases removed from V and 6 bases from J, the gap between germline ends came to 13 bases. The CDR3 runs 13 residues. The CDR3 region is CASSPGGGHGYTF. The CDR3 DNA is TGTGCCAGCAGTCCTGGGGGTGGGCATGGCTACACCTTC.

A few counts support this clonotype. The CDR3 protein is CASSAGTGREQYF. CDR3 coding DNA: TGTGCCAGCAGCGCCGGGACAGGGCGCGAGCAGTACTTC. The V gene is TRBV9, the J gene TRBJ2-7, with TRBD1 matching over 9 bases. There are 13 residues in the CDR3. Unmatched junction bases numbered 4, after V lost 3 bases and J lost 6 bases. Germline values: CDR1 SGDLS, CDR2 YYNGEE.

The rearrangement joins TRBV5-1 to TRBJ2-7; 8 nucleotides match TRBD2. CDR1 and CDR2 from the germline V gene are SGHRS and YFSETQ. J lost 6 bases, V lost 4 bases, and 9 bases had no gene match. This CDR3 has 14 amino acids. The CDR3, as DNA: TGCGCCAGCAGCGCCGGGGGGGACCTCCTCGAGCAGTACTTC. Translated: CASSAGGDLLEQYF.

This clonotype was seen more than once but under ten times. This chain links TRBV3-1 with TRBJ2-5; 7 bases agree with TRBD1. Trimming cost V 1 base and J 5 bases; bases outside gene matches: 4. From germline, CDR1 is LGHDT and CDR2 YNNKEL (reference sequence). CDR3 length equals 14 residues. CDR3 sequence: CASSQAQGPETQYF. In DNA, the CDR3 is TGTGCCAGCAGCCAAGCACAGGGGCCGGAGACCCAGTACTTC.

This rearrangement joins TRBV5-1 to TRBJ2-7; D gene ambiguous. V dropped 0 bases and J dropped 2 bases, with 6 bases sitting between them. The CDR3 runs to 13 residues. CDR1 and CDR2 (germline): SGHRS, YFSETQ. The CDR3 nucleotides read TGCGCCAGCAGCTTGGACCGTACCTACGAGCAGTACGTC. Translated: CASSLDRTYEQYV.

This clonotype appeared a few times. The chain combines TRBV5-1 with TRBJ2-6; D is possibly TRBD1 or TRBD2 (5 bases each). V gave up 4 bases and J gave up 0 bases, with 17 bases separating them. Germline V gene lookup returns CDR1 SGHRS and CDR2 YFSETQ. The CDR3 length is 18 residues. CDR3 amino acids: CASSGRDPIPSGANVLTF. CDR3 nucleotide sequence: TGCGCCAGCAGCGGACGGGACCCCATTCCCTCTGGGGCCAACGTCCTGACTTTC. Complete variable domain (other parts from reference TRBV5-1 and TRBJ2-6): KAGVTQTPRYLIKTRGQQVTLSCSPISGHRSVSWYQQTPGQGLQFLFEYFSETQRNKGNFPGRFSGRQFSNSRSEMNVSTLELGDSALYLCASSGRDPIPSGANVLTFGAGSRLTVL.

In its sample, this clonotype was seen a few times. The chain recombines TRBV7-6 with TRBJ2-1, with D maybe TRBD2 (6 bases). Trimming removed 3 bases from V and 5 bases from J, with 11 bases in between. The germline CDR1 and CDR2 sequences are SGHVS and FNYEAQ. This CDR3 comprises 14 residues. This chain's CDR3 is CASSFLWGDNEQFF. The CDR3 region has the DNA TGTGCCAGCAGCTTTTTATGGGGGGACAATGAGCAGTTCTTC.